These T cell receptor beta chains were read from a single sample in a study of blood T cell repertoires in COVID-19. The method was immunoSEQ multiplex PCR; TCRdb's version includes in-frame clones alone and lacks a portion of them. The sample carries around 70,000 clones, over 60% recorded once. The sequenced sample was peripheral blood. Receptor source: a human donor in a cohort sampled during active COVID-19. The CDR3 runs from the conserved cysteine through the conserved F or W. A D gene is named only where the DNA matches it firmly. The size field is filled for only some rows; it gives once, few, many or a size class.

>14|NA|NA|TRBV2|TRBJ2-7
CASKGGMGVYEQYF
TGTGCCAGCAAAGGCGGGATGGGCGTATACGAGCAGTACTTC
>16|once|TRBD2|TRBV28|TRBJ2-2
CASSLGLGREAGELFF
TGTGCCAGCAGTTTGGGCCTCGGGCGGGAGGCCGGGGAGCTGTTTTTT
>16|once|TRBD2|TRBV10-1|TRBJ2-1
CASSAGGREVGNEQFF
TGCGCCAGCAGTGCCGGTGGGCGGGAGGTTGGTAATGAGCAGTTCTTC
>18|NA|TRBD2|TRBV7-2|TRBJ2-1
CASSLGGSGSLAYNEQFF
TGTGCCAGCAGCTTAGGTGGTAGCGGGAGCTTAGCATACAATGAGCAGTTCTTC
>14|NA|NA|TRBV6-5|TRBJ2-7
CASSYRGRSYEQYF
TGTGCCAGCAGTTACAGGGGCAGGTCCTACGAGCAGTACTTC
>15|NA|TRBD2|TRBV28|TRBJ2-1
CASSAGGQGTSGEFF
TGTGCCAGCAGTGCTGGGGGACAGGGGACTAGCGGGGAGTTCTTC
>16|NA|NA|TRBV4-2|TRBJ1-2
CASTPRPREENYGYTF
TGTGCCAGCACCCCGAGACCCAGGGAAGAAAACTATGGCTACACCTTC
>13|NA|NA|TRBV10-3|TRBJ1-1
CAIGPGEGTEAFF
TGTGCCATCGGCCCAGGGGAAGGGACTGAAGCTTTCTTT
>13|NA|NA|TRBV28|TRBJ2-3
CASTLGPRGTQYF
TGTGCCAGCACGCTGGGCCCCCGTGGTACGCAGTATTTT
>13|NA|NA|TRBV6-5|TRBJ1-6
CANSDKYNSPLHF
TGTGCCAACTCGGACAAATATAATTCACCCCTCCACTTT
>16|NA|TRBD1|TRBV7-8|TRBJ1-2
CASSLYRDRGNYGYTF
TGTGCCAGCAGCTTGTACCGGGACAGGGGGAACTATGGCTACACCTTC
>14|NA|TRBD1|TRBV3-1/TRBV3-2|TRBJ1-6
CASSRQGADSPLHF
TGTGCCAGCAGCCGGCAGGGGGCGGATTCACCCCTCCACTTT
>16|NA|NA|TRBV2|TRBJ1-2
CASSGTPQPRNYGYTF
TGTGCCAGCAGTGGTACGCCCCAGCCGAGGAACTATGGCTACACCTTC
>15|NA|NA|TRBV5-1|TRBJ2-2
CASSLGHENTGELFF
TGCGCCAGCAGCTTGGGGCACGAAAACACCGGGGAGCTGTTTTTT
>13|once|NA|TRBV3-1/TRBV3-2|TRBJ1-2
CASSQWTDGGYTF
TGTGCCAGCAGCCAATGGACTGATGGAGGCTACACCTTC
>14|once|NA|TRBV28|TRBJ2-7
CASSLAAGLGEQYF
TGTGCCAGCAGCCTGGCTGCGGGGCTCGGGGAGCAGTACTTC
>14|NA|NA|TRBV27|TRBJ1-4
CASSFAGDNEKLFF
TGTGCCAGCAGTTTTGCAGGGGATAATGAAAAACTGTTTTTT
>15|NA|TRBD1|TRBV28|TRBJ2-2
CASSWTGLNTGELFF
TGTGCCAGCAGTTGGACAGGGCTGAACACCGGGGAGCTGTTTTTT
>15|NA|NA|TRBV7-2|TRBJ1-3
CASSLVTGSGNTIYF
TGTGCCAGCAGCTTAGTTACGGGCTCTGGAAACACCATATATTTT
>15|few|NA|TRBV4-2|TRBJ1-1
CASSHDRTMNTEAFF
TGTGCCAGCAGCCATGACAGAACCATGAACACTGAAGCTTTCTTT
>16|few|NA|TRBV7-8|TRBJ2-7
CASSLGHGQGSDEQYF
TGTGCCAGCAGCTTAGGGCACGGGCAGGGGTCGGACGAGCAGTACTTC
>15|NA|TRBD1|TRBV27|TRBJ1-2
CASSPRTGAYYGYTF
TGTGCCAGCAGTCCCCGGACAGGGGCGTACTATGGCTACACCTTC
>14|few|NA|TRBV9|TRBJ2-2
CASSVATSTGELFF
TGTGCCAGCAGCGTAGCTACTTCGACTGGGGAGCTGTTTTTT
>15|NA|TRBD2|TRBV2|TRBJ2-3
CASSALGSGADTQYF
TGTGCCAGCAGTGCCCTCGGTAGCGGGGCAGATACGCAGTATTTT
>14|once|TRBD1|TRBV6-2/TRBV6-3|TRBJ1-2
CASSFPGQNNGYTF
TGTGCCAGCAGTTTCCCGGGACAGAACAATGGCTACACCTTC
>17|few|TRBD2|TRBV11-2|TRBJ2-3
CASSPGTSGPSTDTQYF
TGTGCCAGCAGTCCTGGGACTAGCGGGCCTAGCACAGATACGCAGTATTTT
>17|NA|TRBD2|TRBV14|TRBJ2-3
CASNRASGSVRTDTQYF
TGTGCCAGCAACCGGGCTAGCGGGAGCGTTCGCACAGATACGCAGTATTTT